This entry describes one T cell receptor beta chain. This sample is drawn from a study of blood T cell repertoires in COVID-19. Study-level background: The United States, Italy and Spain supplied acute and convalescent COVID-19 samples. Sample material is recorded as cDNA or gDNA derived from T cells, B-cell-depleted T cells, or PBMCs.

The V gene's germline CDR1 is SGHTA and CDR2 FQGNSA. The junction had 11 bases not matched to a gene; V was cut back by 0 bases and J by 8 bases. The CDR3 runs 16 residues. In the original processing: Nucleated cell number was recorded as an estimate derived from reference gene primer amplification. The method was immunoSEQ multiplex PCR; TCRdb's version includes in-frame clones alone and lacks a portion of them. D and trimming come from the DNA, and the V and J calls and clone size come from that table. The sample carries roughly 370,000 clones, around nine tenths recorded once. The TCR sequence derives from a woman between 50 and 59 years old who had recovered from COVID-19. The source material was PBMCs or T cells enriched from blood (not recorded which). The J gene is TRBJ2-5, the V gene TRBV7-2, with 8 positions matching TRBD1. CDR3 in DNA: TGTGCCAGCAGCTTAGCGAAACAGGGGGGCACAGACACCCAGTACTTC. Residues: CASSLAKQGGTDTQYF.